This T cell receptor (beta chain) was identified during a study of blood T cell repertoires in COVID-19. Study information: Samples taken during acute and convalescent COVID-19 were collected in the United States, Italy and Spain.

The sample holds one count of this clone. Generated by immunoSEQ multiplex PCR, the TCRdb table keeps only in-frame clones and is missing some. This repertoire shows 350,000 or so clones, 80% to 90% found once; its top ten account for roughly 4%. V trimming: 7 bases; J trimming: 9 bases; junction bases outside the gene matches: 7. The germline CDR1 and CDR2 sequences are LNHDA and SQIVND (reference sequence). This CDR3 contains 13 residues. The clonotype was recovered from a woman between 40 and 55 years old with acute COVID-19. This rearrangement joins TRBV19 to TRBJ2-1; 9 bases are shared with TRBD1. The specimen was PBMCs or T cells enriched from blood (not recorded which). CDR3 residues: CASTLTGGREQFF. The DNA for the CDR3 is TGTGCCAGTACTCTCACAGGGGGCCGTGAGCAGTTCTTC.